The clone carrying this TCR beta chain occurred many times. What it recognizes is unknown. Researchers took RNA transcripts and amplified the TCR beta CDR3 regions from them. An initial round of RT-PCR targeting the TCR CDR3 relied on the HTBI primer set. TCRdb ran MiXCR on the multiplex PCR reads and lists one entry per CDR3 protein. The table has hundreds of thousands of distinct CDR3 sequences, 14% to 15% seen once. PBMCs came from more than 9 ml fresh peripheral blood. This sample was included in a study of T cells in Graves' hyperthyroidism and ophthalmopathy. The trim removed 10 bases at V and 2 bases at J, leaving 6 bases unmatched. Germline lookup yields CDR1 ENHRY and CDR2 SYGVKD. This CDR3 has 13 amino acids. Regarding the study as a whole: Also found in blood were most expanded thyroid clonotypes above 0.001.

Sequencing was carried out using blood. This clonotype was sampled from a woman in her thirties or forties with Graves' ophthalmopathy. The genes are TRBV10-3 and TRBJ1-2; TRBD1 aligns across 8 bases. The CDR3 sequence: CATADRGNYGYTF. The CDR3 DNA is TGTGCCACCGCCGACAGGGGCAACTATGGCTACACCTTC.